A selection of T cell receptor beta chains follows, all from one sample in a study of T-cell memory formation after mild COVID-19. MiXCR was run by TCRdb on the 5' RACE reads, yielding one entry per CDR3 protein. The sample contains about 340,000 distinct CDR3 sequences, roughly 13% of which appear only once. The specimen sequenced was PBMCs or a T cell subset sorted from them (not recorded which). The source of these receptors is a man aged 18 to 29 who had mild COVID-19 (a few samples of this study predate the infection). Cell type and time point are not known. Each CDR3 is given with its conserved first and last residue. D genes are given only for firm matches.

- TRBV19 CASSMAEYDLGYTF
- TRBV11-2 CASSLRSSGNTIYF
TRBD1 TRBV24-1 CATSDRQGRYTF
- TRBV28 CASSPGQREKLFF
TRBD2 TRBV11-2 CASRRTGGRDTQYF
TRBD1 TRBV7-2 CASSLQGQGNEQFF
- TRBV5-1 CASSFLQGNTEAFF
- TRBV7-9 CATYRDGETQYF
- TRBV20-1 CSARTPSGNQPQHF
- TRBV11-2 CASSSLIGRSEAFF